The clone carrying this TCR beta chain was seen ten or more times. The data were taken from a study of T cells in Graves' hyperthyroidism and ophthalmopathy. The germline V gene encodes CDR1 DFQATT and CDR2 SNEGSKA (reference sequence). The CDR3 has 17 amino acids. V gave up 2 bases and J gave up 5 bases; unmatched junction bases: 11. From RNA transcripts, TCR beta CDR3 regions were amplified. The TCR CDR3 was amplified in a first-round RT-PCR using the HTBI primer set. TCRdb re-called the multiplex PCR reads with MiXCR, one entry per CDR3 protein. Of 550,000 to 600,000 distinct CDR3 sequences detected, 13% to 15% appear once; the ten largest clones hold around 7%.

J is TRBJ2-3 and V is TRBV20-1; 12 positions agree with TRBD1. The specimen was blood. The receptor's source is a woman under 30 with Graves' ophthalmopathy. The CDR3: CSARLLPGTGGIDTQYF. Here the CDR3 DNA reads TGCAGTGCTAGACTATTACCCGGGACAGGGGGCATAGATACGCAGTATTTT.